The sample holds a few counts of the clone carrying this T cell receptor (beta chain). The data belong to a study of patients and donors after allogeneic stem cell transplantation. Each CDR3 protein is one row after TCRdb ran MiXCR on the RT-PCR reads. The sample has roughly 960,000 distinct CDR3 sequences, under 20% seen once. The CDR3 is made up of 16 amino acids. V was shortened by 0 bases and J by 0 bases, with 11 bases between the two germline ends. CDR1 SGDLS and CDR2 YYNGEE come from the germline V gene. The chain has TRBV9 and TRBJ2-3, with D uncertain. The clonotype comes from a human donor who was either an allogeneic HSCT recipient or a stem cell or donor lymphocyte infusion donor (not recorded which). It is not recorded whose cells these are; they may come from a transplant donor. Sequencing was carried out using blood, either unsorted or a sorted T cell fraction (not recorded which). The CDR3 loop reads CASSVAAHTSTDTQYF. As DNA, the CDR3 is TGTGCCAGCAGCGTAGCCGCGCATACTAGCACAGATACGCAGTATTTT. The complete variable domain, with remaining parts taken from reference TRBV9 and TRBJ2-3, reads DSGVTQTPKHLITATGQRVTLRCSPRSGDLSVYWYQQSLDQGLQFLIQYYNGEERAKGNILERFSAQQFPDLHSELNLSSLELGDSALYFCASSVAAHTSTDTQYFGPGTRLTVL.